These T cell receptor beta chains were read from a single sample in a study of shared clonotypes between healthy human individuals. The table came from immunoSEQ multiplex PCR; TCRdb's copy has only in-frame clones and leaves some out. The repertoire holds 760,000 or so clones, with approximately 97% as singletons. The sequencing input was naive CD8+ T cells sorted from blood. These receptor sequences come from a man younger than 40 in good health. Both conserved end residues are part of each CDR3. The D gene is left open where the match is weak. Clone size is stated in some rows and not others, as once, few, many or a class when expanded.

d_gene	abundance	v_gene	j_gene	CDR3nt	CDR3aa
TRBD2	once	TRBV27	TRBJ2-7	TGTGCCAGCGCCCGGCGGGGGGCCTACGAGCAGTACTTC	CASARRGAYEQYF
-	-	TRBV7-9	TRBJ1-4	TGTGCCAGCTCCCGAGCAGAGAATGATGAAAAACTGTTTTTT	CASSRAENDEKLFF
-	-	TRBV5-5	TRBJ1-5	TGTGCCAGCAGCTTAGGGGCTTCTATCAATCAGCCCCAGCATTTT	CASSLGASINQPQHF
TRBD2	-	TRBV19	TRBJ2-1	TGTGCCAGTAAAGGCGGGAGGGCCAGGGATGAGCAGTTCTTC	CASKGGRARDEQFF
TRBD2	-	TRBV4-3	TRBJ2-2	TGCGCCAGCAGCCAAGAAAGTTTGGGACTAGCGGGAGTGTCGTCCACCGGGGAGCTGTTTTTT	CASSQESLGLAGVSSTGELFF
TRBD1	-	TRBV5-1	TRBJ2-7	TGCGCCAGCAGCTTGGGTCGGGGGACAGGGAGCTCCTACGAGCAGTACTTC	CASSLGRGTGSSYEQYF
TRBD2	-	TRBV6-6	TRBJ2-1	TGTGCCAGCAGTGGGCGGGAGGCGGCGTTCTTC	CASSGREAAFF
-	-	TRBV7-9	TRBJ1-5	TGTGCCAGTAGGGCTGCGAGCAATCAGCCCCAGCATTTT	CASRAASNQPQHF
-	-	TRBV27	TRBJ2-1	TGTGCCAGCAGTTTATCGGACTTTTACAATGAGCAGTTCTTC	CASSLSDFYNEQFF
TRBD1	once	TRBV11-2	TRBJ2-7	TGTGCCAGCAGCCCTCCCGGGACAGGGGGCAACGAGCAGTACTTC	CASSPPGTGGNEQYF
-	-	TRBV5-1	TRBJ2-5	TGCGCCAGCAGCTTGGAGGGGGAGACCCAGTACTTC	CASSLEGETQYF
-	-	TRBV7-9	TRBJ1-1	TGTGCCAGCAGCCCACGGACGAAATTAGAAGCTTTCTTT	CASSPRTKLEAFF
-	-	TRBV2	TRBJ2-7	TGTGCCAGCAGGGACGACCCCTACGAGCAGTACTTC	CASRDDPYEQYF
-	-	TRBV6-1	TRBJ2-2	TGTGCCAGCAGTGAAGCGCATTTGACAACCTGGGAGCTGTTTTTT	CASSEAHLTTWELFF
TRBD1	-	TRBV27	TRBJ2-3	TGTGCCAGCAGTCGTGGGGACAGGGCAGATACGCAGTATTTT	CASSRGDRADTQYF
TRBD2	-	TRBV4-3	TRBJ2-3	TGCGCCAGCAGCCAGTACCCGGCGGGAGGAGCAGATACGCAGTATTTT	CASSQYPAGGADTQYF
TRBD1	-	TRBV7-9	TRBJ2-7	TGTGCCAGCAGCCAAATCCGGGACAGCTCCTACGAGCAGTACTTC	CASSQIRDSSYEQYF
-	-	TRBV7-3	TRBJ2-1	TGTGCCAGCAGCTTAAGCGGGATTGGCGATGAGCAGTTCTTC	CASSLSGIGDEQFF
-	-	TRBV6-6	TRBJ2-7	TGTGCCAGCAGTCCGAGGGCCTACGAGCAGTACTTC	CASSPRAYEQYF
-	-	TRBV4-1	TRBJ1-5	TGCGCCAGCAGCCAAGGCCAGCTCAATCAGCCCCAGCATTTT	CASSQGQLNQPQHF
TRBD2	-	TRBV7-9	TRBJ2-1	TGTGCCAGCACCGGACTAGCGGGAGCTTCGTATGAGCAGTTCTTC	CASTGLAGASYEQFF
TRBD2	-	TRBV27	TRBJ2-2	TGTGCCAGCAACAATCTAGCGGGAGGTTGGACCGGGGAGCTGTTTTTT	CASNNLAGGWTGELFF
-	-	TRBV7-9	TRBJ1-5	TGTGCCAGCAGCTTAGACCCCAATCAGCCCCAGCATTTT	CASSLDPNQPQHF
TRBD1	once	TRBV5-1	TRBJ2-5	TGCGCCAGCAGCCAGCAGCTCGCGGACAGGGGCCAAGAGACCCAGTACTTC	CASSQQLADRGQETQYF
-	-	TRBV7-6	TRBJ2-3	TGTGCCAGCAGCAGACTCACAGGTTTATCCACAGATACGCAGTATTTT	CASSRLTGLSTDTQYF
-	once	TRBV27	TRBJ2-7	TGTGCCAGCAGTTCGGACTGGCGGGTAGCCTACGAGCAGTACTTC	CASSSDWRVAYEQYF
TRBD2	-	TRBV11-2	TRBJ2-2	TGTGCCAGCAGCTTCGGACTAGCGGGGGCGGGCACCGGGGAGCTGTTTTTT	CASSFGLAGAGTGELFF
-	-	TRBV27	TRBJ2-7	TGTGCCAGTGGTGAAGCCTACGAGCAGTACTTC	CASGEAYEQYF
-	-	TRBV5-6	TRBJ1-5	TGTGCCAGCAGCCTCCTCGACAGGTCGAGGAGCAATCAGCCCCAGCATTTT	CASSLLDRSRSNQPQHF
TRBD1	once	TRBV27	TRBJ1-1	TGTGCCAGCAGTTTAACAGGGGCACTGCTCACTGAAGCTTTCTTT	CASSLTGALLTEAFF
-	-	TRBV14	TRBJ1-1	TGTGCCAGCAGCCAAGTTGAGGTCAGGGCGGTCGGGGCTTTCTTT	CASSQVEVRAVGAFF
-	-	TRBV25-1	TRBJ1-1	TGTGCCAGCAGTCCCCAGGTATTCACTGAAGCTTTCTTT	CASSPQVFTEAFF
TRBD2	-	TRBV7-2	TRBJ2-1	TGTGCCAGCAGCCTTAGTTGGGACTACTACTACAATGAGCAGTTCTTC	CASSLSWDYYYNEQFF
TRBD1	-	TRBV14	TRBJ2-3	TGTGCCAGCAGCCAAGAGTGGGACAGGAGGGATACGCAGTATTTT	CASSQEWDRRDTQYF
TRBD1	-	TRBV11-2	TRBJ2-4	TGTGCCAGCAGCGGTACAGGGGGCCGTTACAAAAACATTCAGTACTTC	CASSGTGGRYKNIQYF
-	-	TRBV5-1	TRBJ2-5	TGCGCCAGCAGCTTATCAGTCCCAAAGACCCAGTACTTC	CASSLSVPKTQYF
TRBD2	-	TRBV7-9	TRBJ2-7	TGTGCCAGCAGCTCCGAGCGGGAGTTGAGGGAGCAGTACTTC	CASSSERELREQYF
TRBD2	once	TRBV4-1	TRBJ2-6	TGCGCCAGCAGCCAAGAGCGGGGGAACTCTGGGGCCAACGTCCTGACTTTC	CASSQERGNSGANVLTF